These T cell receptor beta chains were read from a single sample in a study of blood T cell repertoires in COVID-19. Sequenced by immunoSEQ multiplex PCR; TCRdb stores in-frame clones only, minus some. The table lists roughly 120,000 clones, around 80% of them singletons. Sequenced: peripheral blood. The receptor set was obtained from a middle-aged man with acute or convalescent COVID-19. CDR3s include the opening cysteine and the closing phenylalanine or tryptophan. D genes are given only for firm matches. For some rows the clone size is stated as once, few or many, or as a class when expanded; others skip it.

J,V,D,size,DNA,CDR3
TRBJ2-2,TRBV5-1,.,once,TGCGCCAGCAGCCCGCGGGGTAGCGGGAACACCGGGGAGCTGTTTTTT,CASSPRGSGNTGELFF
TRBJ2-5,TRBV5-4,TRBD2,.,TGTGCCAGCAGCCGGCGGGAGGATGGCGTTGAGACCCAGTACTTC,CASSRREDGVETQYF
TRBJ2-7,TRBV29-1,.,.,TGCAGCCCTGGGGGCCGTTACGAGCAGTACTTC,CSPGGRYEQYF
TRBJ2-1,TRBV7-8,.,once,TGTGCCAGCAGCTTATCTAGCGCTGGTGAGCAGTTCTTC,CASSLSSAGEQFF
TRBJ2-2,TRBV4-1,.,.,TGCGCCAGCAGCTTGACCCAGGGGATCGGTGGGGAGCTGTTTTTT,CASSLTQGIGGELFF
TRBJ1-6,TRBV7-9,.,.,TGTGCCAGCAGGAGTAGAAATAATTCACCCCTCCACTTT,CASRSRNNSPLHF
TRBJ2-7,TRBV29-1,TRBD2,once,TGCAGCGTTGGGGACTACCGGACCTACGAGCAGTACTTC,CSVGDYRTYEQYF
TRBJ2-1,TRBV7-9,TRBD1,.,TGTGCCAGCAGCTTAGAAACCGGGACAGGATGGGGGCAGTTCTTC,CASSLETGTGWGQFF
TRBJ2-1,TRBV10-1,TRBD1,.,TGCGCCAGCAGTGACAGGGGGCGGCATGAGCAGTTCTTC,CASSDRGRHEQFF
TRBJ2-7,TRBV7-9,TRBD1,once,TGTGCCAGCAGCTTAGGACAGGGGGGGTCCTACGAGCAGTACTTC,CASSLGQGGSYEQYF
TRBJ1-4,TRBV6-5,.,.,TGTGCCAGCAGTTACTCGACTGGAGCTAATGAAAAACTGTTTTTT,CASSYSTGANEKLFF
TRBJ2-7,TRBV7-3,TRBD1,.,TGTGCCAGCAGCTTAACCGGGACAGGATCCTACGAGCAGTACTTC,CASSLTGTGSYEQYF
TRBJ1-3,TRBV4-1,.,.,TGCGCCAGCAGCCGGGGAGGGGTGGTAAACTCTGGAAACACCATATATTTT,CASSRGGVVNSGNTIYF
TRBJ1-1,TRBV15,.,.,TGTGCCACCAGCAGAGTGGCAGGGCTGGACACTGAAGCTTTCTTT,CATSRVAGLDTEAFF
TRBJ1-2,TRBV20-1,.,many,TGCAGTGCTACAGGGCTCTATGGCTACACCTTC,CSATGLYGYTF
TRBJ1-6,TRBV4-2,TRBD1,.,TGTGCCAGCAGCCTGGACAGGGGCTATAATTCACCCCTCCACTTT,CASSLDRGYNSPLHF